There are a few counts of the clone carrying this T cell receptor (beta chain). These data originate in a study of blood T cell repertoires in COVID-19. The length of the CDR3 is 13 residues. The germline V gene encodes CDR1 SGHNT and CDR2 YENEEA. V was clipped by 5 bases and J by 13 bases, with 18 bases between them. Libraries were prepared by immunoSEQ multiplex PCR; TCRdb keeps only in-frame clonotypes and omits some of them. Of a few hundred thousand clones detected, about 86% appear once; the ten largest clones hold less than 4.5%. Material for sequencing was peripheral blood. V and J are TRBV11-3 and TRBJ2-4, with D perhaps matching TRBD1 (7 bases). The TCR sequence derives from a man younger than 30 with active or convalescent COVID-19. The CDR3 DNA reads TGTGCCAGCAGCCCAGCGGAGGGACAGCCCCAGTACTTC. This gives the protein CASSPAEGQPQYF.